The 23 T cell receptor beta chains below come from one sample, sequenced in a study of OX40 agonist ivuxolimab in advanced cancers. The repertoire was sequenced with immunoSEQ multiplex PCR; TCRdb's copy has only in-frame clones and lacks some. The sample has nearly 110,000 clones, approximately 89% seen once. The source was CD4+ or CD8+ T cells sorted from blood, collected in a trial of the OX40 agonist ivuxolimab. The receptor source for this set is an adult with an advanced solid tumor such as melanoma, head and neck, liver or kidney cancer.

The V call is TRBV28, the J call TRBJ1-1; 9 bases match TRBD1. CDR3 length: 15 residues. Germline V gene data show CDR1 as MDHEN and CDR2 as SYDVKM. The CDR3 here is CFEGDRAPWRTEAFF. In DNA, the CDR3 is TGTTTTGAAGGGGACAGGGCCCCTTGGAGGACTGAAGCTTTCTTT.

The chain recombines TRBV5-4 with TRBJ1-5; possible D gene TRBD1, 5 bases. Germline CDR1 SGHNT, CDR2 YYREEE (reference sequence). V lost 1 base and J 0 bases, leaving 8 bases between the germline ends. The CDR3 covers 15 residues. CDR3 sequence: CASSLNGASNQPQHF. In DNA, the CDR3 is TGTGCCAGCAGCTTGAACGGGGCTAGCAATCAGCCCCAGCATTTT.

This sequence joins TRBV18 and TRBJ2-7, with unresolved D. CDR3 length: 12 residues. V was trimmed by 2 bases and J by 3 bases, leaving 5 bases between them. The germline gives CDR1 KGHSH, CDR2 LQKENI. The CDR3 region has the DNA TGTGCCAGCTCACCAAACCGCTACGAGCAGTACTTC. Its translation: CASSPNRYEQYF.

The rearrangement joins TRBV7-9 to TRBJ1-4, with TRBD1 matching over 10 bases. Germline CDR1 and CDR2: SEHNR and FQNEAQ (reference sequence). The CDR3 consists of 17 residues. V lost 5 bases, J lost 5 bases, and 11 bases stayed unmatched. In DNA, the CDR3 is TGTGCCAGCAGCGCACAATTGGCGGGACAGGGGAATGAAAAACTGTTTTTT. Translated, it gives CASSAQLAGQGNEKLFF. Full variable domain (remainder filled in from reference TRBV7-9 and TRBJ1-4): DTGVSQNPRHKITKRGQNVTFRCDPISEHNRLYWYRQTLGQGPEFLTYFQNEAQLEKSRLLSDRFSAERPKGSFSTLEIQRTEQGDSAMYLCASSAQLAGQGNEKLFFGSGTQLSVL.

The CDR3 reads CASSYSNQPQHF. CDR3 nucleotides: TGTGCCAGCAGTTATAGCAATCAGCCCCAGCATTTT. This rearrangement joins TRBV2 to TRBJ1-5, with D hard to call. The ends were cut back, 5 bases at V and 0 bases at J, with 2 bases in the middle. The CDR3 consists of 12 residues. CDR1 is SNHLY and CDR2 is FYNNEI in the germline V gene. Full variable domain (missing parts from reference TRBV2 and TRBJ1-5): EPEVTQTPSHQVTQMGQEVILRCVPISNHLYFYWYRQILGQKVEFLVSFYNNEISEKSEIFDDQFSVERPDGSNFTLKIRSTKLEDSAMYFCASSYSNQPQHFGDGTRLSIL.

Worth noting for this clone: A read error may produce the germline difference seen at one junction end. V and J are TRBV7-2 and TRBJ2-1; 7 bases map to TRBD2. The CDR3 consists of 15 residues. The germline V gene has CDR1 SGHTA and CDR2 FQGNSA. The CDR3 sequence is CASRLAGSSYNEQFF. Here the CDR3 DNA reads TGTGCCAGCAGGTTAGCGGGTAGCTCCTACAATGAGCAGTTCTTC.

The chain employs TRBV6-5 and TRBJ1-5, with TRBD1 identical over 10 bases. The germline V gene encodes CDR1 MNHEY and CDR2 SVGAGI. Trimming cost V 2 bases and J 5 bases; bases outside gene matches: 3. This CDR3 comprises 15 residues. The CDR3 nucleotides read TGTGCCAGCAGTTACCGACAGGGGGCAGATCAGCCCCAGCATTTT. It translates to CASSYRQGADQPQHF.

The chain uses TRBV18 and TRBJ2-2; D gene unclear. Trimming pared 3 bases from V and 0 bases from J, leaving 11 bases between. CDR3 size: 16 residues. The germline V gene encodes CDR1 KGHSH and CDR2 LQKENI. CDR3 amino acids: CASSPVRLSNTGELFF. The CDR3, as DNA: TGTGCCAGCTCACCTGTAAGGTTGTCGAACACCGGGGAGCTGTTTTTT.

The CDR3 DNA follows: TGCGCCAGCAGCCAAGATTCAACCGGATACACTAACTATGGCTACACCTTC. Translation: CASSQDSTGYTNYGYTF. The chain recombines TRBV4-3 with TRBJ1-2, with D unclear. CDR3 size: 17 residues. Per germline, CDR1 LGHNA and CDR2 YSLEER. Trimming shortened V by 0 bases and J by 0 bases, and 14 bases separated the two germline ends.

This sequence joins TRBV9 and TRBJ1-6, with D hard to call. The CDR3 loop spans 12 amino acids. Germline V gene data show CDR1 as SGDLS and CDR2 as YYNGEE. Trimming removed 3 bases at V and 4 bases at J, with 2 bases between. The CDR3 loop is CASSGYNSPLHF. DNA of the CDR3: TGTGCCAGCAGCGGATATAATTCACCCCTCCACTTT.

This sequence joins TRBV7-8 and TRBJ2-2, with 7 bases identical to TRBD1. With V trimmed by 4 bases and J by 3 bases, 5 bases remained unmatched. The CDR3 runs to 15 residues. Looked up from germline, CDR1 is SGHVS and CDR2 is FQNEAQ. The CDR3 bases are TGTGCCAGCAGCTCTTTCACAGGGGACACCGGGGAGCTGTTTTTT. It specifies CASSSFTGDTGELFF.

Regarding this clone: At one boundary the junction diverges from the germline segment, which might be a read error. This sequence joins TRBV9 and TRBJ2-1; 10 nucleotides align to TRBD2. CDR1 is SGDLS and CDR2 is YYNGEE in the germline V gene. This CDR3 has 16 residues. This chain's CDR3 is CASSVGTSGTYSEQFF. CDR3 bases: TGTGCCAGCAGCGTAGGAACTAGCGGGACCTACAGTGAGCAGTTCTTC.

The chain couples TRBV5-1 to TRBJ1-1; TRBD1 agrees at 11 bases. This CDR3 has 16 amino acids. Trimming removed 4 bases from V and 4 bases from J; junction bases left unmatched: 9. Per the germline V gene, CDR1 is SGHRS and CDR2 is YFSETQ. The CDR3 region has the DNA TGCGCCAGCAGCCTGGCTAGGACAGGGGGCTTCACTGAAGCTTTCTTT. This gives the protein CASSLARTGGFTEAFF.

J is TRBJ1-5 and V is TRBV6-1; D is unclear. This CDR3 is 12 amino acids long. V lost 7 bases and J 0 bases, leaving 4 bases between the germline ends. Germline CDR1 reads MNHNS; CDR2 reads SASEGT. The DNA for the CDR3 is TGTGCCAGCACCGATAGCAATCAGCCCCAGCATTTT. It yields the protein CASTDSNQPQHF.

This clone is a singleton in its sample. As DNA, the CDR3 is TGTGCCAGCAGTTTCCTAGGGGAACGATACGAGCAGTACTTC. Its protein is CASSFLGERYEQYF. The chain is built from TRBV27 and TRBJ2-7; D possibly corresponds to TRBD1 (5 bases). With 3 bases removed from V and 4 bases from J, the gap between germline ends came to 13 bases. The CDR3 length is 14 residues. The germline gives CDR1 MNHEY, CDR2 SMNVEV (reference sequence).

V is TRBV28 and J is TRBJ2-7, with D possibly matching TRBD1 (6 bases). V lost 5 bases and J 1 base, leaving 18 bases between the germline ends. The CDR3 has 16 residues. Germline assignment: CDR1 MDHEN and CDR2 SYDVKM. The CDR3 loop reads CASSGGSNLQSYEQYF. The CDR3 DNA reads TGTGCCAGCAGTGGGGGCAGCAACTTGCAATCCTACGAGCAGTACTTC.

V gene TRBV7-3 combines with J gene TRBJ2-1, with 9 bases matching TRBD2. CDR1 is SGHTA and CDR2 is FQGTGA in the germline V gene. The CDR3 consists of 17 residues. After removal of 3 bases from V and 4 bases from J, the junction contained 10 bases not matched to a gene. This CDR3 is CASSLVSGAGGYNEQFF. The CDR3 DNA is TGTGCCAGCAGCTTGGTGTCGGGAGCGGGAGGATACAATGAGCAGTTCTTC.

The chain couples TRBV7-3 to TRBJ2-1, with a weak D call TRBD2 (6 bases). This CDR3 is built from 17 residues. CDR1 is SGHTA, CDR2 FQGTGA, per germline. V shed 4 bases and J shed 0 bases, with 16 bases lying between them. The DNA for the CDR3 is TGTGCCAGCAGCTCCTCTCGAGGACTAACCTCCTACAATGAGCAGTTCTTC. Protein sequence: CASSSSRGLTSYNEQFF.

This rearrangement joins TRBV11-2 to TRBJ2-5; no clear D. This CDR3 spans 14 amino acids. The V end lost 0 bases, the J end lost 0 bases, and 5 bases lay between the germline ends. Looked up from germline, CDR1 is SGHAT and CDR2 is FQNNGV. CDR3 in amino acids: CASSLDKYQETQYF. The CDR3 region has the DNA TGTGCCAGCAGCTTAGATAAGTACCAAGAGACCCAGTACTTC.

The gene calls are TRBV27 and TRBJ1-1; D not resolved. V lost 0 bases and J lost 6, with 11 bases in between. CDR3 length: 14 residues. The germline V gene has CDR1 MNHEY and CDR2 SMNVEV (reference sequence). The DNA of the CDR3 is TGTGCCAGCAGTTTATCAAGGTTCAGCGCTGAAGCTTTCTTT. Translating it yields CASSLSRFSAEAFF.

The chain combines TRBV28 with TRBJ2-7, with D perhaps matching TRBD2 (6 bases). Trimming removed 0 bases at V and 2 bases at J, with 14 bases between. The CDR3 length is 16 residues. Germline lookup yields CDR1 MDHEN and CDR2 SYDVKM. The CDR3 region is CASSLWQGLPPYEQYF. The CDR3 DNA reads as TGTGCCAGCAGTTTATGGCAAGGACTACCACCCTACGAGCAGTACTTC. Complete variable domain (other parts from reference TRBV28 and TRBJ2-7): DVKVTQSSRYLVKRTGEKVFLECVQDMDHENMFWYRQDPGLGLRLIYFSYDVKMKEKGDIPEGYSVSREKKERFSLILESASTNQTSMYLCASSLWQGLPPYEQYFGPGTRLTVT.

The rearrangement uses TRBV7-3 and TRBJ2-1; 9 nucleotides align to TRBD2. Germline trimming cut 4 bases from V and 10 bases from J; bases unmatched to any gene: 11. Germline V gene data show CDR1 as SGHTA and CDR2 as FQGTGA. CDR3 size: 15 residues. This chain's CDR3 is CASSSRSAGGGEQFF. CDR3 in DNA: TGTGCCAGCAGCTCCAGGTCAGCGGGAGGAGGAGAGCAGTTCTTC.

The V gene is TRBV19, the J gene TRBJ1-1; no reliable D call. Trimming took off 1 base at V and 1 base at J, with 13 bases between the two ends. The germline V gene encodes CDR1 LNHDA and CDR2 SQIVND (reference sequence). This CDR3 region has 16 residues. CDR3 bases: TGTGCCAGTAGTATAGTGAGGCAGCCACGGAACACTGAAGCTTTCTTT. The encoded protein is CASSIVRQPRNTEAFF.